This entry describes one T cell receptor beta chain. Its antigen is still unknown. Time point of the sample: blood 4 weeks post-SBRT, at nephrectomy. Treatment noted: 15 Gy SBRT to primary tumor, nephrectomy 4 weeks later. Clear cell pathology was present in this patient's renal cell carcinoma. These data belong to a study of radiation and T cells in renal cell carcinoma. Whole-study findings and limits: From baseline, blood top tumor clonotypes peaked at 2 weeks post-radiation. Baseline intratumoral clonotype presence is unknown without pretreatment biopsies.

Trimming took 4 bases from V and 1 from J, leaving 14 bases between them. The CDR3 has 15 amino acids. Germline V gene data show CDR1 as SGHTS and CDR2 as YDEGEE. Measured with immunoSEQ multiplex PCR; TCRdb has only the in-frame clones, and not every one. The table has around 74,000 clones, approximately 87% seen once. The clonotype comes from an older woman with renal cell carcinoma. The gene calls are TRBV5-8 and TRBJ1-1; D is possibly TRBD1 (6 bases). Sequenced material: blood, taken from a patient whose treatment included radiotherapy and nephrectomy. CDR3 sequence: CASSLFIQGNTEAFF. The CDR3, as DNA: TGTGCCAGCAGCCTGTTTATACAGGGGAACACTGAAGCTTTCTTT.